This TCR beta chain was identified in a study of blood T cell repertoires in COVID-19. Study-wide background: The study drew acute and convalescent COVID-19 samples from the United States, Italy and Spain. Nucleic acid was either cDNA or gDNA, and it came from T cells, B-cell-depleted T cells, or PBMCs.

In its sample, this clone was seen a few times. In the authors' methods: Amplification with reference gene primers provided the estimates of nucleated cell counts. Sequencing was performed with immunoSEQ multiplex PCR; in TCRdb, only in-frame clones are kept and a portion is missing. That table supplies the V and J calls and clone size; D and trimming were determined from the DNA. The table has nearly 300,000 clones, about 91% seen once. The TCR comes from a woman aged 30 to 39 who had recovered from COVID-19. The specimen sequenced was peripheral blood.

The CDR3 sequence: CSQGGNTEAFF. In nucleotides, the CDR3 is TGCAGTCAGGGGGGGAACACTGAAGCTTTCTTT. This chain connects TRBV20-1 to TRBJ1-1, with 7 bases lining up with TRBD1. V lost 8 bases to trimming and J lost 1 base; unmatched junction nucleotides: 1. In germline, CDR1 is DFQATT, CDR2 SNEGSKA (reference sequence). CDR3 size: 11 residues.